The subject of this entry is one T cell receptor (beta chain). Antigen specificity is unknown. The record originates from a study of Tregs in tolerant kidney transplant recipients. General study results and limits: Expanding Tregs on activated donor B cells appeared to best identify donor-specific TCRbeta clones. No direct test of biological reproducibility was done here.

CD4+CD25+CD127- Tregs, CD4+CD25- non-Tregs, CD4 and CD8 cells were sorted. V lost 0 bases to trimming and J lost 4 bases; unmatched junction nucleotides: 12. Germline V lookup: CDR1 SGHNT, CDR2 YYREEE (reference sequence). This CDR3 is 17 amino acids long. Only in-frame clones appear in the TCRdb table, and some are missing; sequencing was by immunoSEQ multiplex PCR. Here the sample spans 15,000 to 18,000 clones, more than 80% being singletons. The specimen was CD8+ T cells from blood. V and J are TRBV5-4 and TRBJ2-7, with 8 bases that match TRBD2. The receptor's source is a human donor in good health. The CDR3 DNA reads TGTGCCAGCAGCTTGGCCGTAGCGGGAAGCCTCCAATACGAGCAGTACTTC. Residues: CASSLAVAGSLQYEQYF. Full variable domain (missing parts from reference TRBV5-4 and TRBJ2-7): ETGVTQSPTHLIKTRGQQVTLRCSSQSGHNTVSWYQQALGQGPQFIFQYYREEENGRGNFPPRFSGLQFPNYSSELNVNALELDDSALYLCASSLAVAGSLQYEQYFGPGTRLTVT.